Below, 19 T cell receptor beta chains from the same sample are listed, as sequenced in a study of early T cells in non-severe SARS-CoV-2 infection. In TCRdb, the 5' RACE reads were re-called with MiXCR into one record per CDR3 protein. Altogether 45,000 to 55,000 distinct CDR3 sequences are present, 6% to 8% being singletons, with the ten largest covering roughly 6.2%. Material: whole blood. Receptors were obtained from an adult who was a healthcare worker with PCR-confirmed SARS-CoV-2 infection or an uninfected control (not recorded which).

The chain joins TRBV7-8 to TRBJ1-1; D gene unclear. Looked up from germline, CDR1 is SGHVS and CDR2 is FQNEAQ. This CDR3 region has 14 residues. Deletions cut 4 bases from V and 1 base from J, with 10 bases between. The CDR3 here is CASSSLDGNTEAFF. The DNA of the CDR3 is TGTGCCAGCAGCTCTCTCGACGGGAACACTGAAGCTTTCTTT.

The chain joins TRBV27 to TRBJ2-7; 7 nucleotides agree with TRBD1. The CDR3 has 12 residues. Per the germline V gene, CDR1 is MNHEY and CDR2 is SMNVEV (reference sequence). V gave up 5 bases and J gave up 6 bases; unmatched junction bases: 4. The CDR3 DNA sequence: TGTGCCAGCAGTCACCCAGGGGGCGAGCAGTACTTC. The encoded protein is CASSHPGGEQYF.

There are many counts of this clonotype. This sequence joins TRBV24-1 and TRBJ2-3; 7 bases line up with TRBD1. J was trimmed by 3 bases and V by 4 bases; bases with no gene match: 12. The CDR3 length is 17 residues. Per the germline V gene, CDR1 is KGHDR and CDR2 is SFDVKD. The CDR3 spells CATSDSYRGAITDTQYF. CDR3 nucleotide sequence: TGTGCCACCAGTGACTCTTACAGGGGCGCCATAACAGATACGCAGTATTTT.

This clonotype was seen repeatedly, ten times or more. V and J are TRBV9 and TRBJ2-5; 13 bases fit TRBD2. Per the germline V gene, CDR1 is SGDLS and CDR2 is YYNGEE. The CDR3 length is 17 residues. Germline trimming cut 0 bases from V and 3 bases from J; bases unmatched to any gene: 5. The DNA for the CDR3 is TGTGCCAGCAGCGTAGTAGGGACTAGCGGGGTGAAAGAGACCCAGTACTTC. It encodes CASSVVGTSGVKETQYF.

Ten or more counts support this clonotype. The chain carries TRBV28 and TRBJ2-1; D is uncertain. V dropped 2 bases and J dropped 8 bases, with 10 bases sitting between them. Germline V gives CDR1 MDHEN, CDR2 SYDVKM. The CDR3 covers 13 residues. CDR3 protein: CASSLIGLDEQFF. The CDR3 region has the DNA TGTGCCAGCAGTTTAATAGGGTTGGATGAGCAGTTCTTC.

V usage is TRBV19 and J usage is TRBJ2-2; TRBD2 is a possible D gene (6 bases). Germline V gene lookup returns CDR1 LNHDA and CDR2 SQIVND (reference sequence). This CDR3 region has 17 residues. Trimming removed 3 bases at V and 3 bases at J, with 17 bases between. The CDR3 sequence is CASSIGSGRRDTGELFF. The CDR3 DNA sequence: TGTGCCAGTAGTATCGGATCGGGACGGAGGGACACCGGGGAGCTGTTTTTT.

The CDR3 loop reads CASSPPDREYYGYTF. Here the CDR3 DNA reads TGCGCCAGCAGCCCTCCGGACAGGGAATACTATGGCTACACCTTC. The chain links TRBV5-1 to TRBJ1-2; 8 bases line up with TRBD1. Trimming at V came to 4 bases and at J to 3 bases, leaving 8 bases not matched to a gene. The V gene's germline CDR1 is SGHRS and CDR2 YFSETQ. This CDR3 contains 15 residues.

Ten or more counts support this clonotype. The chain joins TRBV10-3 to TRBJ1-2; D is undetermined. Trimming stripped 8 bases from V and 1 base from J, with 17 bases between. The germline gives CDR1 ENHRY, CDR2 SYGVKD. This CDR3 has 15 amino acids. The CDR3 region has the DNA TGTGCCATCCAAAGGCCAGGCCCATATAACTATGGCTACACCTTC. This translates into CAIQRPGPYNYGYTF.

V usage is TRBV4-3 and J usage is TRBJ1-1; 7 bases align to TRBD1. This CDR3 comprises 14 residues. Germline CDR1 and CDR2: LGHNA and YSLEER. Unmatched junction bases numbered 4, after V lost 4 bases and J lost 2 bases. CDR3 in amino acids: CASSLQGQNTEAFF. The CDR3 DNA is TGCGCCAGCAGCCTACAGGGGCAAAACACTGAAGCTTTCTTT.

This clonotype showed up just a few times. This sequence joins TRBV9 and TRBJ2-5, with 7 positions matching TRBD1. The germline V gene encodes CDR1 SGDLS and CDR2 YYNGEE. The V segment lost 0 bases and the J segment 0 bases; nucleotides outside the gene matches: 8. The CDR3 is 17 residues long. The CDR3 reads CASSVGSRTGYQETQYF. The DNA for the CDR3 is TGTGCCAGCAGCGTAGGGTCCAGGACAGGCTACCAAGAGACCCAGTACTTC.

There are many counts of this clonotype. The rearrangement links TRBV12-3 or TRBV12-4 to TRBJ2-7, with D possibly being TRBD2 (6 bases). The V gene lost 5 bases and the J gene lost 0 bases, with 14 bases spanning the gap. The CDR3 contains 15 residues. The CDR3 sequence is CASSPTGDSSYEQYF. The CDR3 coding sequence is TGTGCCAGCAGTCCCACCGGGGACTCCTCCTACGAGCAGTACTTC.

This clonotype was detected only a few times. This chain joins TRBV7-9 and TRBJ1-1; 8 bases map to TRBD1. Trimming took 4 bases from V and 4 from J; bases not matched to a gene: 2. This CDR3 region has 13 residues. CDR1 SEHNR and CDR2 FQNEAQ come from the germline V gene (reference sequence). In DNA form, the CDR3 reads TGTGCCAGCAGCTGGACAGGGACCACTGAAGCTTTCTTT. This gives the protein CASSWTGTTEAFF.

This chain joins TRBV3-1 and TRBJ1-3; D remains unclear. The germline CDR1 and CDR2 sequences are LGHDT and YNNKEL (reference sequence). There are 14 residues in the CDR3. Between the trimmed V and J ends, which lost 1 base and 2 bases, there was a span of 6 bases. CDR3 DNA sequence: TGTGCCAGCAGCCAAGGCTCCGCTGGAAACACCATATATTTT. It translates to CASSQGSAGNTIYF.

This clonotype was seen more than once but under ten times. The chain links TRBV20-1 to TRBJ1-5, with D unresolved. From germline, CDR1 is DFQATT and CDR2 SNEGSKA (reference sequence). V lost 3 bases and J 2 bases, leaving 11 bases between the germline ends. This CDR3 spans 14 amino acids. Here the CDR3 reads CSASSGGGNQPQHF. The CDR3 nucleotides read TGCAGTGCTAGTTCAGGAGGAGGCAATCAGCCCCAGCATTTT.

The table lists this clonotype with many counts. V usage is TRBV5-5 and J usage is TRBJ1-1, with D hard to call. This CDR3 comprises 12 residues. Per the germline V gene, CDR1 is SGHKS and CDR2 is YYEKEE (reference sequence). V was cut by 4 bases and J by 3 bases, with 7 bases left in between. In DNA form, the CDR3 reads TGTGCCAGCAGCGCCCGTGACACTGAAGCTTTCTTT. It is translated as CASSARDTEAFF.

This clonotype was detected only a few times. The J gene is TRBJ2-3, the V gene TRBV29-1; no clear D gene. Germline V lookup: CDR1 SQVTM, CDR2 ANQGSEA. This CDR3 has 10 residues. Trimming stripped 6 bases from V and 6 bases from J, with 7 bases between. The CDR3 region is CSVMLDTQYF. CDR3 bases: TGCAGCGTCATGTTGGATACGCAGTATTTT.

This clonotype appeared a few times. CDR3 region: CASGRDGNTIYF. CDR3 bases: TGTGCTAGTGGGAGGGACGGAAACACCATATATTTT. The chain carries TRBV12-5 and TRBJ1-3; possible D gene TRBD1, 5 bases. In germline, CDR1 is LGHNT, CDR2 FRNRAP. The CDR3 is 12 residues long. V lost 6 bases and J 4 bases, leaving 7 bases between the germline ends. The whole variable domain, filled in from reference TRBV12-5 and TRBJ1-3, reads DARVTQTPRHKVTEMGQEVTMRCQPILGHNTVFWYRQTMMQGLELLAYFRNRAPLDDSGMPKDRFSAEMPDATLATLKIQPSEPRDSAVYFCASGRDGNTIYFGEGSWLTVV.

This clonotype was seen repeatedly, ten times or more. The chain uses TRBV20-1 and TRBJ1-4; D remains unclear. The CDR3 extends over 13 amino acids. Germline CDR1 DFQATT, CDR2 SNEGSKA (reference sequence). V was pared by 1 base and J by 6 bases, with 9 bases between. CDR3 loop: CSARALDDEKLFF. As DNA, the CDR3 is TGCAGTGCTAGAGCTTTGGATGATGAAAAACTGTTTTTT.

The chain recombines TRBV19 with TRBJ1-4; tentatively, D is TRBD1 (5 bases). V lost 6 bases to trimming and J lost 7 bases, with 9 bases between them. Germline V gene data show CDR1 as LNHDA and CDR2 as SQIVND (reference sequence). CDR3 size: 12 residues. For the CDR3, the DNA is TGTGCCAGTAGAGGGGAGTTTGAAAAACTGTTTTTT. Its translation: CASRGEFEKLFF.